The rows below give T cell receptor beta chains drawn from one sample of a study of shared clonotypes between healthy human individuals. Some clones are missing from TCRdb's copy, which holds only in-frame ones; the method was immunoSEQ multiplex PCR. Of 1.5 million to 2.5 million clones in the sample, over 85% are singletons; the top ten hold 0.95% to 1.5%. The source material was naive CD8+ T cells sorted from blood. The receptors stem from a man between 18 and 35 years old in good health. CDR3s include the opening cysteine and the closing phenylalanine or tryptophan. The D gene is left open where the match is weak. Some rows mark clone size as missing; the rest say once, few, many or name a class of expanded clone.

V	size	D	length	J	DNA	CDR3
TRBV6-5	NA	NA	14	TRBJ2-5	TGTGCCAGCAGTTTAAGACGGGAGTGGAAGACCCAGTACTTC	CASSLRREWKTQYF
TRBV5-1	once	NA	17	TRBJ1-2	TGCGCCAGCAGCTTGGCCCGGATTACGGAGGGGTTCTATGGCTACACCTTC	CASSLARITEGFYGYTF
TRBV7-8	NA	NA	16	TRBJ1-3	TGTGCCAGCAGCTTGCGGGGGTGGACGGACGGAAACACCATATATTTT	CASSLRGWTDGNTIYF
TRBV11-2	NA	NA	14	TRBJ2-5	TGTGCCAGCAGCTCGGACACCACCCAAGAGACCCAGTACTTC	CASSSDTTQETQYF
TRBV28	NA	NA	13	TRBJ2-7	TGTGCCAGCCAGTTTGTAGGAGGATACGAGCAGTACTTC	CASQFVGGYEQYF
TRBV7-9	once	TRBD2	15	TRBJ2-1	TGTGCCAGCAGCTTCGCGGGAGGGCCGTCGGATGAGCAGTTCTTC	CASSFAGGPSDEQFF
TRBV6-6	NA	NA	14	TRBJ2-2	TGTGCCAGCAGTTACTTTCCGGGCACCGGGGAGCTGTTTTTT	CASSYFPGTGELFF
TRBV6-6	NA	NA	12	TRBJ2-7	TGTGCCAGCAGTAACGGTGGGTACGAGCAGTACTTC	CASSNGGYEQYF
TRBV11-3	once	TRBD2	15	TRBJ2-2	TGTGCCAGCAGCTTGACTAGCAGTAACACCGGGGAGCTGTTTTTT	CASSLTSSNTGELFF
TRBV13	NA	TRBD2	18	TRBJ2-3	TGTGCCAGCAGCCAAGAGGAGGATAGCGGGAAAAGGTCAGATACGCAGTATTTT	CASSQEEDSGKRSDTQYF
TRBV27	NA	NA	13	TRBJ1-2	TGTGCCAGCAGCGTACAGGGTGGGTATGGCTACACCTTC	CASSVQGGYGYTF
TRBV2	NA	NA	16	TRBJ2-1	TGTGCCAGCAGTGATACAGCCTCTAGAATCAATAGTGAGCAGTTCTTC	CASSDTASRINSEQFF
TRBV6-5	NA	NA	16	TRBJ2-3	TGTGCCAGCAGTTACTCGGAACAGGGTAGCACAGATACGCAGTATTTT	CASSYSEQGSTDTQYF
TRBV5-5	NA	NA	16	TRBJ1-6	TGTGCCAGCAGCTCAGGAACATCTTCCTATAATTCACCCCTCCACTTT	CASSSGTSSYNSPLHF
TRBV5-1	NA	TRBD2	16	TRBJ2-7	TGCGCCAGCAGCTTCAGTAGCGGGGGCCCCTCCTACGAGCAGTACTTC	CASSFSSGGPSYEQYF
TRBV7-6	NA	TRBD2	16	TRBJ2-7	TGTGCCAGCAGCCCTAGCGGGGGGCTTATCTCCTACGAGCAGTACTTC	CASSPSGGLISYEQYF
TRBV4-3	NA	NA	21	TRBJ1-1	TGCGCCAGCAGCCAAGATATAGGGGCAGGGATTATTCCCGAGGTGAACACTGAAGCTTTCTTT	CASSQDIGAGIIPEVNTEAFF
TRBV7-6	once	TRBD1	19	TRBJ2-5	TGTGCCAGCAGCTTCGGACAGGGTGGGGGACCGACGTACCAAGAGACCCAGTACTTC	CASSFGQGGGPTYQETQYF
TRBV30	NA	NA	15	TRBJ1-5	TGTGCCTGGAGTGATGGGGCAGGGTGGGATCAGCCCCAGCATTTT	CAWSDGAGWDQPQHF
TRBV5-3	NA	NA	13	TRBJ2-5	TGTGCCAGAAGCCAGGGCCTGCAAGAGACCCAGTACTTC	CARSQGLQETQYF
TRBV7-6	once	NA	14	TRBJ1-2	TGTGCCAGCAGCCCCGCAGGGGTGAGAGATGGCTACACCTTC	CASSPAGVRDGYTF
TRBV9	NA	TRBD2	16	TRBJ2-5	TGTGCCAGCAGCCCGGCTCGCGGGGGGATCCAAGAGACCCAGTACTTC	CASSPARGGIQETQYF
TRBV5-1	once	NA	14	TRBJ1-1	TGCGCCAGCAGCTTGGGGTCCCGGGACACTGAAGCTTTCTTT	CASSLGSRDTEAFF
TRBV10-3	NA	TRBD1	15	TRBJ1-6	TGTGCCATCAGTGAGGACAGGGTTGGAAATTCACCCCTCCACTTT	CAISEDRVGNSPLHF
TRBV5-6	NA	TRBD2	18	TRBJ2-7	TGTGCCAGCAGCTTCCGACTAGCGGGCTGGGGGAGCTCCTACGAGCAGTACTTC	CASSFRLAGWGSSYEQYF
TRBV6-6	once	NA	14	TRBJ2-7	TGTGCCAGCAGTTACACCGCGGACTCCTACGAGCAGTACTTC	CASSYTADSYEQYF
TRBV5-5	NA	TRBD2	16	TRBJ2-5	TGTGCCAGCAGCTACCGACTAGCGGGGGGCCAAGAGACCCAGTACTTC	CASSYRLAGGQETQYF
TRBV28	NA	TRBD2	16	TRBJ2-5	TGTGCCAGCAGCCCACACCTAGCGGGGGGGCCGGAGACCCAGTACTTC	CASSPHLAGGPETQYF